This is a list of T cell receptor beta chains from one sample in a study of response to subunit inactivated influenza vaccine. One entry per CDR3 protein, called by TCRdb with MiXCR from the RT-PCR reads. This sample has approximately 500,000 distinct CDR3 sequences; 10% to 15% occur once, and the top ten carry about an eighth. Sample: PBMCs from blood, taken roughly 48 days after vaccination. Receptors originate from a man aged 45-65 years who received an inactivated influenza vaccine. Each CDR3 is given without its conserved first and last residue.

V gene	CDR3 protein
TRBV7-2	ASSLFKGSSEQF
TRBV5-1	ASSFSGGVGEKLF
TRBV13	ASSLADGSYEQY
TRBV25-1	ASSDSRPNYEQY
TRBV12-3/TRBV12-4	ASSSPGANIQY
TRBV7-3	ASSTLLQDTQY
TRBV7-9	ASSLGVTNTGELF
TRBV5-6	ASSTGERTDTQY
TRBV10-3	ATKFRVTYNEQF
TRBV27	ASSLRGRGAPLNEQF
TRBV11-2	ASSLGVAGEEQGSEQY
TRBV27	ASSQRQPYNEQF
TRBV4-1	ASSQGGAGPVVQQY
TRBV4-3	ASSPGHNYGYT
TRBV9	ASNRVEETQY